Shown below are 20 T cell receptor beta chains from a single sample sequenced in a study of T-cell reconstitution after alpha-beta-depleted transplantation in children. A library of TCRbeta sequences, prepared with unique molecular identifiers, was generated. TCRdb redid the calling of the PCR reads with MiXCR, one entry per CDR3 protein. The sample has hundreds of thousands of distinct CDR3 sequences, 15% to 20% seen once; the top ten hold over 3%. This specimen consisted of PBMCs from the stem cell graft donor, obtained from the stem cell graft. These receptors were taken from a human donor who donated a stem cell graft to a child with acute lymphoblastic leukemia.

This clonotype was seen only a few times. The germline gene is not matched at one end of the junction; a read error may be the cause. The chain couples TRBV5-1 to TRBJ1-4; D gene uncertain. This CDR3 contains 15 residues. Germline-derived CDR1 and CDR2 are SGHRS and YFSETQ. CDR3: CAISSSAATNEKLFF. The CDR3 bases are TGCGCCATCAGCTCTTCAGCCGCGACTAATGAAAAACTGTTTTTT.

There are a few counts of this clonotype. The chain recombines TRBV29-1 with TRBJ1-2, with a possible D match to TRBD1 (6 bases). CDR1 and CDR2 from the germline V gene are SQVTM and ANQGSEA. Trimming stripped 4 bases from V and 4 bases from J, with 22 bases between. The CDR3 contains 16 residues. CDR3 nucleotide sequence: TGCAGCGTTGGCTTGGGGTGGAACACAGGGTCCTATGGCTACACCTTC. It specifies CSVGLGWNTGSYGYTF.

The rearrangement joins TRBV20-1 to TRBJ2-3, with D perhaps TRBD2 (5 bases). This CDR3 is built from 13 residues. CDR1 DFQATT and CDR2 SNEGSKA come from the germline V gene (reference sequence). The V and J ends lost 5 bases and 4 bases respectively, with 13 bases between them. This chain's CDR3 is CSAPPQRPDTQYF. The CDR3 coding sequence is TGCAGTGCTCCCCCCCAGCGGCCAGATACGCAGTATTTT.

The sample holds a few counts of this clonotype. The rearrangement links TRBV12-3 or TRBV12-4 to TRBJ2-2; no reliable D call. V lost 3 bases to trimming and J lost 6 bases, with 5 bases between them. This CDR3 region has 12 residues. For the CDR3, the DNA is TGTGCCAGCAGTTTCTGGGCCGGGGAGCTGTTTTTT. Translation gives CASSFWAGELFF.

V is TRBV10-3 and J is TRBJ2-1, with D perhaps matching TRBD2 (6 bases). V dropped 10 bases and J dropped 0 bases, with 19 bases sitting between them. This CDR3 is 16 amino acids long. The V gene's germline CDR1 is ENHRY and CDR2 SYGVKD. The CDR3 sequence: CATRLSGESSYNEQFF. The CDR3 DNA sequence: TGTGCCACCAGACTGTCGGGAGAGAGCTCCTACAATGAGCAGTTCTTC.

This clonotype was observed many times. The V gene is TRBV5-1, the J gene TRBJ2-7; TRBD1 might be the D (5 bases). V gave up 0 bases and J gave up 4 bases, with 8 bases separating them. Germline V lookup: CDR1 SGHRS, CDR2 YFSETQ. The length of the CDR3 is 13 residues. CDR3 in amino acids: CASSLEGRYEQYF. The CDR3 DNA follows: TGCGCCAGCAGCTTGGAGGGGCGTTACGAGCAGTACTTC.

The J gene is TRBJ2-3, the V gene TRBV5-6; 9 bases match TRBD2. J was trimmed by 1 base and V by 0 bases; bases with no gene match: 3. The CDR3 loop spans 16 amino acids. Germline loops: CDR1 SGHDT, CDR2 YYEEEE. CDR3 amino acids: CASSLDRTSGTDTQYF. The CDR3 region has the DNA TGTGCCAGCAGCTTGGATCGGACTAGCGGCACAGATACGCAGTATTTT.

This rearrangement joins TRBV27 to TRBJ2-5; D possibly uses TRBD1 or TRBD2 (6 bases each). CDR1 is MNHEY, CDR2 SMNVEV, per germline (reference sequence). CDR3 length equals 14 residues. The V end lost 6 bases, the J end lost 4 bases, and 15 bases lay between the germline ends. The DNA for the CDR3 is TGTGCCAGCAGCGACCGGGGGCTGACAGAGACCCAGTACTTC. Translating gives CASSDRGLTETQYF.

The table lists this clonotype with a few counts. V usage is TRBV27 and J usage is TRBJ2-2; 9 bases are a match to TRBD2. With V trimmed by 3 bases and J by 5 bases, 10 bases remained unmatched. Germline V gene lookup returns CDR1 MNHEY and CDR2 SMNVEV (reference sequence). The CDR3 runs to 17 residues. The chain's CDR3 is CASSFIGGRAETGELFF. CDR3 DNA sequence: TGTGCCAGCAGTTTTATTGGCGGGAGGGCCGAAACCGGGGAGCTGTTTTTT.

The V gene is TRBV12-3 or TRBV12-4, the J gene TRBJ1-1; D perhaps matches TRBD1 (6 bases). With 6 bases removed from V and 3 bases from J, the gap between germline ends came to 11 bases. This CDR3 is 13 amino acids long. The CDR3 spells CASRPGVHTEAFF. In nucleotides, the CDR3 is TGTGCCAGCAGACCAGGGGTTCACACTGAAGCTTTCTTT.

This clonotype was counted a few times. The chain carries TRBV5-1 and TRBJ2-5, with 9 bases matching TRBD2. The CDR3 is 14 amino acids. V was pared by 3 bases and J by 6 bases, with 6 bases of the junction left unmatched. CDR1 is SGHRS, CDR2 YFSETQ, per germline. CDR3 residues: CASSSVAGVKTQYF. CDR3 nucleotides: TGCGCCAGCAGCTCCGTAGCGGGAGTTAAGACCCAGTACTTC.

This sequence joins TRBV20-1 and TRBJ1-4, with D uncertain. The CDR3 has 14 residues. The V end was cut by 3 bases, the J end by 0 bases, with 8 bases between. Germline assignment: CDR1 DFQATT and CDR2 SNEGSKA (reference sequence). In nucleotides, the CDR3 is TGCAGTGCTAGTAGGCCCTCAACTAATGAAAAACTGTTTTTT. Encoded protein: CSASRPSTNEKLFF.

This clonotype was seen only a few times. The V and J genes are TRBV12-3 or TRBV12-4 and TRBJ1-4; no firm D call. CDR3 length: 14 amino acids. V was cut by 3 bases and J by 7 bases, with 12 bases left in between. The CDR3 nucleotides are TGTGCCAGCAGTTTTCGGGGTGGCGGTGAAAAACTGTTTTTT. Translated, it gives CASSFRGGGEKLFF.

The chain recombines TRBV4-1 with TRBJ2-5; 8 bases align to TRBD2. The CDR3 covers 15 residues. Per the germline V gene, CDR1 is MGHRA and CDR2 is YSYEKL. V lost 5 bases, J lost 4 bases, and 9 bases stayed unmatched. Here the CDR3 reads CASSWRGVWGETQYF. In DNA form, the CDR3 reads TGCGCCAGCAGCTGGCGGGGGGTTTGGGGAGAGACCCAGTACTTC.

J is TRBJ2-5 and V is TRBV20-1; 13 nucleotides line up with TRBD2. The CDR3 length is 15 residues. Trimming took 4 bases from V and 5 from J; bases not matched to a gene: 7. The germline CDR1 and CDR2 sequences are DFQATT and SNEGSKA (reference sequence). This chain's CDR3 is CSANGLAGAGETQYF. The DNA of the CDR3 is TGCAGTGCTAACGGACTAGCGGGAGCAGGGGAGACCCAGTACTTC.

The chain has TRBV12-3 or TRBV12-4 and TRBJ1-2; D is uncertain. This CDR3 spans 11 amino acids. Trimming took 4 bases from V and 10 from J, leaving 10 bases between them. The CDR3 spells CASSSGRTYTF. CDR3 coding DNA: TGTGCCAGCAGTTCAGGCAGGACCTACACCTTC.

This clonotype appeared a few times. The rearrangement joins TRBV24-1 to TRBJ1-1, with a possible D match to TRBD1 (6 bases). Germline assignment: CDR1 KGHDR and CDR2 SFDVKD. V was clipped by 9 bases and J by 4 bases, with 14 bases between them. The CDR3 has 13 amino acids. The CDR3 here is CATDDRRVTEAFF. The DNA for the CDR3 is TGTGCCACCGACGACAGGCGGGTCACTGAAGCTTTCTTT.

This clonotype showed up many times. CDR3 protein: CSAGGLTSYEQYF. The CDR3 DNA reads as TGCAGTGCTGGGGGACTAACCTCCTACGAGCAGTACTTC. The chain couples TRBV20-1 to TRBJ2-7; TRBD2 matches 7 bases. V lost 5 bases, J lost 0 bases, and 4 bases stayed unmatched. In germline, CDR1 is DFQATT, CDR2 SNEGSKA (reference sequence). CDR3 size: 13 residues.

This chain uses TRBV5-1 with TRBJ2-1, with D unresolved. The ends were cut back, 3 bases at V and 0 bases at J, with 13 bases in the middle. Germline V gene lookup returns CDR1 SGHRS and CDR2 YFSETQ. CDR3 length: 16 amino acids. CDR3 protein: CASSYTRKSSYNEQFF. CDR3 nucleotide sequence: TGCGCCAGCAGCTACACACGGAAAAGCTCCTACAATGAGCAGTTCTTC.

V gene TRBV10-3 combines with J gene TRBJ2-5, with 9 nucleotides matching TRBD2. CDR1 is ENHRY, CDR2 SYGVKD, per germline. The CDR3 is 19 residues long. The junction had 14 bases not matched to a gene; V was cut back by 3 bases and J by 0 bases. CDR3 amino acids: CAISEGLASGAGYQETQYF. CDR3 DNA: TGTGCCATCAGTGAAGGGTTGGCTAGCGGGGCCGGGTACCAAGAGACCCAGTACTTC.